This T cell receptor (beta chain) was sequenced during a study of T-cell reconstitution after alpha-beta-depleted transplantation in children. Unique molecular identifiers featured in how the TCRbeta library was prepared. A single record per CDR3 protein comes from TCRdb applying MiXCR to the PCR reads. Of 400,000 to 500,000 distinct CDR3 sequences in the sample, about 11% were seen once. Germline assignment: CDR1 LGHNT and CDR2 FRNRAP. This CDR3 is 16 amino acids long. V lost 5 bases to trimming and J lost 1 base; unmatched junction nucleotides: 7. This clonotype was seen ten or more times. The V and J genes are TRBV12-5 and TRBJ2-3; 9 bases are shared with TRBD2. The sample was PBMCs from the stem cell graft donor, taken from the stem cell graft. The sequence derives from a human donor who donated a stem cell graft to a child with acute myeloid leukemia. The CDR3 bases are TGTGCTAGTGGTCCTGGGACTAGCTCGGGCACAGATACGCAGTATTTT. This sequence encodes CASGPGTSSGTDTQYF.